This T cell receptor (beta chain) was captured in a study of blood T cell repertoires in COVID-19. Using immunoSEQ multiplex PCR, the repertoire was profiled, and TCRdb retains in-frame clones only, with some absent. The sample has about 220,000 clones, about 85% seen once. Sequencing was done on a sample of peripheral blood. The source is a man aged 45-65 years who had recovered from COVID-19.

The CDR3 DNA follows: TGTGCCAGTAGTATTGGGGCGAAAACTAAGTACGGAGAGACCCAGTACTTC. This encodes CASSIGAKTKYGETQYF. The gene calls are TRBV19 and TRBJ2-5; perhaps TRBD1 as D (5 bases). The V gene's germline CDR1 is LNHDA and CDR2 SQIVND (reference sequence). The V gene lost 3 bases and the J gene lost 4 bases, with 21 bases spanning the gap. The CDR3 runs to 17 residues.